These T cell receptor beta chains were read from a single sample in a study of blood T cells in healthy people across ages. TCRdb itself ran the 5' RACE reads through MiXCR, one entry per CDR3 protein. The top ten clones hold just over 4% of a sample with approximately 1.5 million distinct CDR3 sequences, around 40% of them seen once. The sequenced sample was blood. The source of these receptors is a woman between 18 and 29 years old in good health. Both conserved end residues are part of each CDR3. The D gene is left open where the match is weak. Some rows have no size entry. The others give once, few or many, or a class for an expanded clone.

TRBD1,TRBV7-9,TRBJ1-2,-,TGTGCCAGCAGCTCCTCCGGGACAGGGAATGGCTACACCTTC,CASSSSGTGNGYTF
TRBD2,TRBV2,TRBJ2-3,-,TGTGCCAGCTACCCGCGGGAGGTTAGCACAGATACGCAGTATTTT,CASYPREVSTDTQYF
-,TRBV7-2,TRBJ1-1,few,TGTGCCAGCAGCTTATTCAGGACATACGAAGCTTTCTTT,CASSLFRTYEAFF
-,TRBV6-5,TRBJ2-7,-,TGTGCCAGCAGTTACCAGACAGGTGCAGGTGGGTCCTACAATGAGCAGTACTTC,CASSYQTGAGGSYNEQYF
TRBD2,TRBV7-2,TRBJ2-7,-,TGTGCCAGCAGCTTAGATTTCGGGGGGGCCTACGAGCAGTACTTC,CASSLDFGGAYEQYF
TRBD1,TRBV18,TRBJ2-3,-,TGTGCCAGCTCACCGGGACAGACGAACACAGATACGCAGTATTTT,CASSPGQTNTDTQYF
-,TRBV20-1,TRBJ2-1,-,TGCAGTGCCACGGAAGCGGCGAGGATGAGCTCCTACAATGAGCAGTTCTTC,CSATEAARMSSYNEQFF
-,TRBV30,TRBJ2-1,-,TGTGCCTGGAGTGTAGTGAACAATGAGCAGTTCTTC,CAWSVVNNEQFF
-,TRBV6-5,TRBJ2-7,-,TGTGCCAGCAGTTACGAAGGGATCGACGAGCAGTACTTC,CASSYEGIDEQYF
TRBD1,TRBV20-1,TRBJ2-3,few,TGCAGTGCTAGATTTTTCCGAGGGCAGGGGGTTTCTAAGATCACAGATACGCAGTATTTT,CSARFFRGQGVSKITDTQYF
-,TRBV20-1,TRBJ2-7,-,TGCAGTGCTAGGCCACCTTGGGGTACCTACGAGCAGTACTTC,CSARPPWGTYEQYF
-,TRBV7-9,TRBJ2-3,-,TGTGCCAGCAGCCCGGAGGATAAGGATACGCAGTATTTT,CASSPEDKDTQYF
-,TRBV7-9,TRBJ2-5,few,TGTGCCAGCAGGAACAGGGATGGGACCCAGTACTTC,CASRNRDGTQYF
TRBD2,TRBV12-3/TRBV12-4,TRBJ2-7,-,TGTGCCAGCAGTTTATACGGGGGGTTCTACAATGAGCAGTACTTC,CASSLYGGFYNEQYF
-,TRBV2,TRBJ1-2,-,TGTGCCAGCAGTGAAAGTTTGTATGGCTACACCTTC,CASSESLYGYTF
-,TRBV4-3,TRBJ2-3,-,TGCGCCAGCAGCCAAGAATTTTGGAGCACAGATACGCAGTATTTT,CASSQEFWSTDTQYF
TRBD2,TRBV14,TRBJ2-1,-,TGTGTCAGCAGCCCCCACCCTAGCGGCTCCTACAATGAGCAGTTCTTC,CVSSPHPSGSYNEQFF
-,TRBV20-1,TRBJ2-7,-,TGCAGTGCTAGAGATTACCAGGGACATAGCTACGAGCAGTACTTC,CSARDYQGHSYEQYF
TRBD1,TRBV12-3/TRBV12-4,TRBJ1-5,-,TGTGCCAGCAGTTTTGCCAGGGGGGCACAGCCCCAGCATTTT,CASSFARGAQPQHF
TRBD2,TRBV6-2/TRBV6-3,TRBJ2-4,once,TGTGCCAGCAGTTACGGCGGGGGGGCCAGGAACATTCAGTACTTC,CASSYGGGARNIQYF
-,TRBV15,TRBJ2-7,many,TGTGCCACCAGCAGAGATCCACAGGAGGCCTACGAGCAGTACTTC,CATSRDPQEAYEQYF
TRBD2,TRBV20-1,TRBJ2-7,once,TGCAGTGCGGGCGGGGGGGACGCCTACAATGAGCAGTACTTC,CSAGGGDAYNEQYF
TRBD1,TRBV5-1,TRBJ1-1,-,TGCGCCAGCAGCTTGGCCCAGGGGGCGCCTACTGAAGCTTTCTTT,CASSLAQGAPTEAFF
-,TRBV4-1,TRBJ2-1,many,TGCGCCAGCAGCCAAGATTGGGAAAATGAGCAGTTCTTC,CASSQDWENEQFF
-,TRBV7-9,TRBJ2-7,-,TGTGCCAGCAGCTCACAGGGAAGGTTGTCCTACGAGCAGTACTTC,CASSSQGRLSYEQYF
-,TRBV9,TRBJ2-7,-,TGTGCCAGCAGCACTTCCTTAGCGGAGCTCTACAATGAGCAGTACTTC,CASSTSLAELYNEQYF
-,TRBV6-6,TRBJ2-7,few,TGTGCCAGCAGACAAATAAGCGGAGGGATCTCCTACGAGCAGTACTTC,CASRQISGGISYEQYF
TRBD2,TRBV6-2/TRBV6-3,TRBJ2-7,-,TGTGCCATCATGAAGATGGCGGGAGGGCCTCGCGAGCAGTACTTC,CAIMKMAGGPREQYF
-,TRBV11-2,TRBJ2-2,few,TGTGCCAGCAGTTATATACGAGGCACCGGGGAGCTGTTTTTT,CASSYIRGTGELFF
TRBD2,TRBV7-9,TRBJ2-7,-,TGTGCCAGCAGCGATGGACTAGCGGGGATCTACGAGCAGTACTTC,CASSDGLAGIYEQYF
-,TRBV10-3,TRBJ2-7,-,TGTGCCATCAGTGAGGAAGGGTTCGATGAGCAGTACTTC,CAISEEGFDEQYF
-,TRBV18,TRBJ1-1,-,TGTGCCAGCTCACCCTTGGGAGCGAGTGAAGCTTTCTTT,CASSPLGASEAFF
-,TRBV9,TRBJ1-6,-,TGTGCCAGCAGCGAGACCCCCAGGGCCTATAATTCACCCCTCCACTTT,CASSETPRAYNSPLHF
-,TRBV4-1,TRBJ1-3,-,TGCGCCAGCAGCTACCCTGTACGGGGGCTCTCCTCTGGAAACACCATATATTTT,CASSYPVRGLSSGNTIYF
TRBD1,TRBV28,TRBJ2-6,once,TGTGCCAGCAGCTTCCAGGGACAGGGAAACTCTGGTGCCAACGTCCTGACTTTC,CASSFQGQGNSGANVLTF
TRBD1,TRBV28,TRBJ1-5,-,TGTGCCAGTAGGACAGGTCGGTCAGGCAATCAGCCCCAGCATTTT,CASRTGRSGNQPQHF
-,TRBV6-2/TRBV6-3,TRBJ2-2,-,TGTGCCAGCAGTTACGGGCGGGCGAACACCGGGGAGCTGTTTTTT,CASSYGRANTGELFF
-,TRBV14,TRBJ1-4,-,TGTGCCAGCAGCCAGCCGGGAGGGTGGCTGTTTTTT,CASSQPGGWLFF
-,TRBV7-2,TRBJ2-7,many,TGTGCCAGCAGCTTACAGGGAGTGGGCTACGAGCAGTACTTC,CASSLQGVGYEQYF
TRBD2,TRBV10-3,TRBJ2-7,-,TGTGCCATCAGTGAGCAGGCGGGAGTCCACGAGCAGTACTTC,CAISEQAGVHEQYF
-,TRBV5-1,TRBJ2-1,-,TGCGCCAGTAGGGGGGAGGACTACTACAATGAGCAGTTCTTC,CASRGEDYYNEQFF
-,TRBV13,TRBJ2-7,-,TGTGCCAGCAGCCTCCCAGACAGCCCCTACGAGCAGTACTTC,CASSLPDSPYEQYF
-,TRBV5-4,TRBJ2-1,-,TGTGCCAGCAGCTTCGGAGGGTTTGAGCAGTTCTTC,CASSFGGFEQFF
-,TRBV3-1,TRBJ1-5,-,TGTGCCAGCAGCCACTCCTTAGGACAGTGCAATCAGCCCCAGCATTTT,CASSHSLGQCNQPQHF
TRBD1,TRBV29-1,TRBJ1-2,-,TGCAGCGCCAAACCACAGGGGGACTATGGCTACACCTTC,CSAKPQGDYGYTF
TRBD1,TRBV20-1,TRBJ1-5,few,TGCAGTGCAAACAGGGGCCCGAGCAATCAGCCCCAGCATTTT,CSANRGPSNQPQHF
TRBD2,TRBV29-1,TRBJ2-1,few,TGCAGCGTTGAACGTAGCGGGCTGTCTAATGAGCAGTTCTTC,CSVERSGLSNEQFF
TRBD2,TRBV7-2,TRBJ2-3,few,TGTGCCAGCAGCTTAGTGGGGGGACTAGCGGGAGGGCCACGCACAGATACGCAGTATTTT,CASSLVGGLAGGPRTDTQYF
-,TRBV28,TRBJ2-1,few,TGTGCCAGCAGTTTAAAGTACAATGAGCAGTTCTTC,CASSLKYNEQFF
-,TRBV6-6,TRBJ2-1,-,TGTGCCAGCAGTTCCCTTGAGGAGCGGTACAATGAGCAGTTCTTC,CASSSLEERYNEQFF
-,TRBV12-3/TRBV12-4,TRBJ1-3,few,TGTGCCAGCAGGGACAGCTCTGGAAACACCATATATTTT,CASRDSSGNTIYF